Each of the 29 T cell receptor beta chains below was sequenced from the same sample in a study of vaccination and CD4 T cells after COVID-19. The antigens these receptors bind are not known. The Oncomine TCR Beta short-read assay was applied to DNA of cultured CD4+ T cells. From the PCR reads, TCRdb called clonotypes with MiXCR, one entry per CDR3 protein. This sample has 15,000 to 20,000 distinct CDR3 sequences, with 48% found just once. As for treatment: approximately nine-day PBMC culture with coronavirus spike peptide pools or control peptides (ViraFEST assay). Here the sequenced sample was CD4+ T cells from blood, cultured in vitro, taken before SARS-CoV-2 vaccination. These receptor sequences come from a human donor who had recovered from COVID-19.

This clonotype occurred a few times. This chain joins TRBV6-5 and TRBJ1-5; D possibly corresponds to TRBD1 (5 bases). Germline V gene lookup returns CDR1 MNHEY and CDR2 SVGAGI. V dropped 2 bases and J dropped 2 bases, with 10 bases sitting between them. The CDR3 is made up of 15 amino acids. The CDR3 bases are TGTGCCAGCAGTTACGACCGGGACGGCAATCAGCCCCAGCATTTT. This sequence encodes CASSYDRDGNQPQHF.

The J gene is TRBJ2-3, the V gene TRBV20-1, with D uncertain. Trimming cost V 5 bases and J 6 bases, with 12 bases left between them. The CDR3 length is 12 residues. Germline CDR1 reads DFQATT; CDR2 reads SNEGSKA (reference sequence). DNA for the CDR3: TGCAGTGCTCTCCACCTACGGGATACGCAGTATTTT. This gives the protein CSALHLRDTQYF.

This clonotype has only a few counts. The V and J genes are TRBV2 and TRBJ1-5; 9 nucleotides align to TRBD1. The CDR3 covers 15 residues. After removal of 3 bases from V and 6 bases from J, the junction contained 6 bases not matched to a gene. Germline V gene sequence: CDR1 SNHLY, CDR2 FYNNEI. Here the CDR3 reads CASSDTGGAGQPQHF. The CDR3 DNA reads as TGTGCCAGCAGTGACACAGGGGGCGCCGGTCAGCCCCAGCATTTT. The variable domain in full, completed from reference TRBV2 and TRBJ1-5, reads EPEVTQTPSHQVTQMGQEVILRCVPISNHLYFYWYRQILGQKVEFLVSFYNNEISEKSEIFDDQFSVERPDGSNFTLKIRSTKLEDSAMYFCASSDTGGAGQPQHFGDGTRLSIL.

About this clonotype: The CDR3 does not close with the conserved phenylalanine or tryptophan, likely indicating a read error. The chain couples TRBV4-1 to TRBJ2-3; D is uncertain. V dropped 3 bases and J dropped 2 bases, with 9 bases sitting between them. The CDR3 contains 14 residues. The germline gives CDR1 MGHRA, CDR2 YSYEKL. The CDR3 is CASSQAIPTDTQYL. CDR3 nucleotides: TGCGCCAGCAGCCAGGCCATCCCCACAGATACGCAGTATTTA.

The V gene is TRBV5-1, the J gene TRBJ1-1; D is unclear. There are 14 residues in the CDR3. Germline CDR1 is SGHRS and CDR2 is YFSETQ. Trimming removed 4 bases from V and 4 bases from J, with 14 bases in between. The CDR3 is CASSRMAGFTEAFF. CDR3 bases: TGCGCCAGCAGCAGGATGGCGGGTTTCACTGAAGCTTTCTTT.

The rearrangement uses TRBV10-3 and TRBJ1-6; the match to TRBD1 covers 9 bases. J gave up 6 bases and V 4 bases, and 7 bases lay outside the gene matches. Germline CDR1 is ENHRY and CDR2 is SYGVKD. The CDR3 runs 16 residues. The CDR3 sequence: CAISASEGQGNSPLHF. The DNA of the CDR3 is TGTGCCATCAGTGCCTCAGAGGGACAGGGTAATTCACCCCTCCACTTT.

V gene TRBV11-3 combines with J gene TRBJ2-7; 7 bases fit TRBD1. The CDR3 is 15 amino acids. V dropped 5 bases and J dropped 4; count of bases not matched to a gene: 11. Germline CDR1 is SGHNT and CDR2 is YENEEA. CDR3 sequence reads: CASSPRSTTGYEQYF. DNA of the CDR3: TGTGCCAGCAGCCCGCGATCAACGACAGGGTACGAGCAGTACTTC.

The chain recombines TRBV6-1 with TRBJ1-5; D possibly corresponds to TRBD1 (5 bases). Trimming removed 4 bases at V and 5 bases at J, with 18 bases between. In germline, CDR1 is MNHNS, CDR2 SASEGT. The CDR3 spans 16 residues. DNA of the CDR3: TGTGCCAGCAGTGGAGCTCAGGGTACCCCCGATCAGCCCCAGCATTTT. It encodes CASSGAQGTPDQPQHF.

This clonotype was counted once. The V call is TRBV2, the J call TRBJ2-3; D remains ambiguous. The CDR3 is 13 amino acids. Germline CDR1 reads SNHLY; CDR2 reads FYNNEI. V gave up 4 bases and J gave up 4 bases, with 9 bases separating them. CDR3 amino acids: CASSAQPSDTQYF. The CDR3 coding sequence is TGTGCCAGCAGTGCCCAGCCTTCAGATACGCAGTATTTT.

This clonotype has only a few counts. The V call is TRBV10-3, the J call TRBJ2-7; D gene uncertain. The length of the CDR3 is 11 residues. Germline loops: CDR1 ENHRY, CDR2 SYGVKD. The CDR3 region has the DNA TGTCCGACCGGTATTAGCTACGAGCAGTACTTC. Translating it yields CPTGISYEQYF.

This chain joins TRBV19 and TRBJ1-5; the match to TRBD1 covers 7 bases. Germline CDR1 is LNHDA and CDR2 is SQIVND (reference sequence). Trimming took 5 bases from V and 2 from J; bases not matched to a gene: 6. The CDR3 contains 15 residues. CDR3 sequence reads: CASSFRQGGNQPQHF. The CDR3 DNA reads TGTGCCAGTAGTTTTAGACAGGGTGGCAATCAGCCCCAGCATTTT. The full variable domain, with the rest looked up from reference TRBV19 and TRBJ1-5, is DGGITQSPKYLFRKEGQNVTLSCEQNLNHDAMYWYRQDPGQGLRLIYYSQIVNDFQKGDIAEGYSVSREKKESFPLTVTSAQKNPTAFYLCASSFRQGGNQPQHFGDGTRLSIL.

The chain combines TRBV2 with TRBJ2-5, with D unresolved. CDR3 length: 13 amino acids. The V gene's germline CDR1 is SNHLY and CDR2 FYNNEI. V lost 4 bases to trimming and J lost 1 base, with 7 bases between them. CDR3 residues: CASSGSVQETQYF. CDR3 DNA sequence: TGTGCCAGCAGTGGTTCGGTCCAAGAGACCCAGTACTTC.

The CDR3 is CASSLAGGFYNEQFF. The CDR3, as DNA: TGTGCCAGCAGTCTAGCGGGAGGATTCTACAATGAGCAGTTCTTC. J is TRBJ2-1 and V is TRBV7-8; 11 bases are a match to TRBD2. This CDR3 is built from 15 residues. Germline CDR1 SGHVS, CDR2 FQNEAQ. The junction had 4 bases not matched to a gene; V was cut back by 6 bases and J by 3 bases.

This chain connects TRBV6-2 or TRBV6-3 to TRBJ2-1, with D perhaps TRBD1 (6 bases). This CDR3 is 14 amino acids long. CDR1 is MNHEY, CDR2 SVGEGT, per germline. The V and J ends lost 5 bases and 8 bases respectively, with 16 bases between them. The CDR3 region is CASSPLLGGDEQFF. The CDR3 nucleotides read TGTGCCAGCAGTCCCCTACTTGGGGGCGATGAGCAGTTCTTC.

The table lists this clonotype with a few counts. The rearrangement uses TRBV6-5 and TRBJ1-6, with D possibly being TRBD1 (5 bases). Trimming left V 0 bases short and J 9 bases short, with 12 bases between. The CDR3 has 15 amino acids. Germline V gene sequence: CDR1 MNHEY, CDR2 SVGAGI. The CDR3 bases are TGTGCCAGCAGTTACTCTGGGGCGACTGGTTCACCCCTCCACTTT. Its protein is CASSYSGATGSPLHF.

The chain carries TRBV19 and TRBJ2-7; the D gene is possibly TRBD2 (6 bases). The CDR3 contains 15 residues. Germline CDR1 LNHDA, CDR2 SQIVND (reference sequence). With 5 bases removed from V and 3 bases from J, the gap between germline ends came to 17 bases. CDR3 sequence: CASSARLEGVYEQYF. The DNA for the CDR3 is TGTGCCAGTAGTGCAAGACTAGAAGGGGTCTACGAGCAGTACTTC.

This clonotype has just a few counts. J is TRBJ1-6 and V is TRBV7-9, with D possibly matching TRBD1 (5 bases). There are 13 residues in the CDR3. CDR1 is SEHNR and CDR2 is FQNEAQ in the germline V gene (reference sequence). Trimming stripped 1 base from V and 11 bases from J, with 9 bases between. CDR3 loop: CASSLEGKAPLHF. Written as DNA, the CDR3 is TGTGCCAGCAGCTTAGAGGGGAAGGCACCCCTCCACTTT. Variable domain in full (rest from reference TRBV7-9 and TRBJ1-6): DTGVSQNPRHKITKRGQNVTFRCDPISEHNRLYWYRQTLGQGPEFLTYFQNEAQLEKSRLLSDRFSAERPKGSFSTLEIQRTEQGDSAMYLCASSLEGKAPLHFGNGTRLTVT.

This clonotype was recorded a few times. This sequence joins TRBV20-1 and TRBJ1-3; a possible D gene is TRBD1 (6 bases). CDR1 DFQATT and CDR2 SNEGSKA come from the germline V gene (reference sequence). The CDR3 has 14 amino acids. Trimming removed 5 bases from V and 2 bases from J, with 13 bases in between. DNA for the CDR3: TGCAGTGCTCCTACACCAGGGGCTGGAAACACCATATATTTT. Protein product: CSAPTPGAGNTIYF.

The V call is TRBV19, the J call TRBJ1-2; no definite D call. Looked up from germline, CDR1 is LNHDA and CDR2 is SQIVND (reference sequence). V was trimmed by 6 bases and J by 4 bases, leaving 9 bases between them. The CDR3 has 12 residues. The CDR3 DNA follows: TGTGCCAGTAGAAAGGATTTCTATGGCTACACCTTC. This gives the protein CASRKDFYGYTF.

The chain combines TRBV7-8 with TRBJ1-6, with D possibly being TRBD1 (5 bases). The ends were cut back, 1 base at V and 7 bases at J, with 14 bases in the middle. The CDR3 contains 16 residues. Germline V CDR1 and CDR2: SGHVS, FQNEAQ. This CDR3 reads CASSLDFTGSNSPLHF. The CDR3, as DNA: TGTGCCAGCAGCTTAGATTTCACAGGAAGCAATTCACCCCTCCACTTT.

V usage is TRBV6-1 and J usage is TRBJ1-6; no reliable D call. The CDR3 is 15 residues long. From germline, CDR1 is MNHNS and CDR2 SASEGT. V was pared by 6 bases and J by 7 bases, with 16 bases between. CDR3 amino acids: CASSSANLGNSPLHF. CDR3 sequence (DNA): TGTGCCAGCAGCTCCGCGAACCTCGGGAATTCACCCCTCCACTTT.

The rearrangement joins TRBV18 to TRBJ1-2; D remains ambiguous. Germline CDR1 reads KGHSH; CDR2 reads LQKENI. The CDR3 spans 12 residues. V lost 5 bases to trimming and J lost 7 bases, with 11 bases between them. Here the CDR3 DNA reads TGTGCCAGCTCAGATTGGGGAATTGGCTACACCTTC. This gives the protein CASSDWGIGYTF.

This clonotype was detected only a few times. The chain links TRBV20-1 to TRBJ1-5, with a weak D call TRBD1 (5 bases). V was cut by 6 bases and J by 2 bases, with 17 bases left in between. Per germline, CDR1 DFQATT and CDR2 SNEGSKA (reference sequence). The CDR3 sequence is 15 residues long. The CDR3 coding sequence is TGCAGTGCCGGGGGGATAGACCCTGGCAATCAGCCCCAGCATTTT. It codes for CSAGGIDPGNQPQHF.

The rearrangement joins TRBV7-9 to TRBJ1-2; D possibly corresponds to TRBD1 (6 bases). Germline CDR1 is SEHNR and CDR2 is FQNEAQ (reference sequence). The ends were cut back, 3 bases at V and 3 bases at J, with 17 bases in the middle. The CDR3 is made up of 16 amino acids. CDR3 sequence reads: CASSFSGAAKDYGYTF. As DNA, the CDR3 is TGTGCCAGCAGCTTTTCGGGGGCGGCAAAGGACTATGGCTACACCTTC.

V gene TRBV4-3 combines with J gene TRBJ2-7; tentatively, D is TRBD2 (5 bases). Deletions cut 2 bases from V and 6 bases from J, with 14 bases between. Germline loops: CDR1 LGHNA, CDR2 YSLEER. The CDR3 runs 14 residues. The CDR3, as DNA: TGCGCCAGCAGCCAATACTTACGGACTGGCGAGCAGTACTTC. Its translation: CASSQYLRTGEQYF.

This clonotype was seen more than once but under ten times. The V call is TRBV20-1, the J call TRBJ1-1; no definite D call. Germline V gene sequence: CDR1 DFQATT, CDR2 SNEGSKA (reference sequence). Trimming stripped 2 bases from V and 2 bases from J, with 9 bases between. CDR3 length: 13 residues. CDR3 nucleotide sequence: TGCAGTGCTAGACGGTCAGCCAACACTGAAGCTTTCTTT. Its translation is CSARRSANTEAFF.

This clonotype was seen a handful of times. This rearrangement joins TRBV5-6 to TRBJ1-1; no clear D. Trimming stripped 3 bases from V and 2 bases from J, with 5 bases between. The V gene's germline CDR1 is SGHDT and CDR2 YYEEEE. CDR3 size: 12 residues. The CDR3 nucleotides are TGTGCCAGCAGCTCCCCCAACACTGAAGCTTTCTTT. It is translated as CASSSPNTEAFF.

The J gene is TRBJ2-5, the V gene TRBV6-5; D uncertain. V was trimmed by 2 bases and J by 2 bases, leaving 6 bases between them. CDR3 length: 13 residues. Germline loops: CDR1 MNHEY, CDR2 SVGAGI. The CDR3 region is CASSYGPQETQYF. The DNA for the CDR3 is TGTGCCAGCAGTTACGGGCCTCAAGAGACCCAGTACTTC.

The rearrangement joins TRBV20-1 to TRBJ1-5, with 9 bases identical to TRBD1. Germline V lookup: CDR1 DFQATT, CDR2 SNEGSKA (reference sequence). The CDR3 runs to 14 residues. V lost 6 bases, J lost 2 bases, and 5 bases stayed unmatched. CDR3 coding DNA: TGCAGTGCCAACACAGGGGGCGGCAATCAGCCCCAGCATTTT. Translation gives CSANTGGGNQPQHF.